Below are 22 T cell receptor beta chains sequenced from a single sample in a study of cytomegalovirus exposure and HLA in healthy donors. Amplification used 60 Vbeta primers and 13 Jbeta primers. Sequencing was performed with immunoSEQ multiplex PCR; in TCRdb, only in-frame clones are kept and a portion is missing. The sample consists of 100,000 to 150,000 clones, over 15% of them appearing once. The material sequenced was PBMCs. These receptors were obtained from a female donor in good health and CMV-seropositive.

Note on this clone: This specimen includes other DNA sequences encoding the same CDR3. The V and J genes are TRBV18 and TRBJ1-6; D call uncertain. This CDR3 has 17 residues. The germline gives CDR1 KGHSH, CDR2 LQKENI. Between the trimmed V and J ends, which lost 1 base and 4 bases, there was a span of 14 bases. For the CDR3, the DNA is TGTGCCAGCTCACCACGCCGGGGAGGAATATATAATTCACCCCTCCACTTT. Amino acids: CASSPRRGGIYNSPLHF.

This clone was seen a handful of times. The chain couples TRBV7-2 to TRBJ1-1; no firm D call. The CDR3 is 14 amino acids. The germline gives CDR1 SGHTA, CDR2 FQGNSA. Trimming pared 1 base from V and 1 base from J, leaving 7 bases between. The DNA for the CDR3 is TGTGCCAGCAGCTTAGGGTCAGAGAACACTGAAGCTTTCTTT. This encodes CASSLGSENTEAFF.

This clone came up a few times. The V call is TRBV7-3, the J call TRBJ2-1, with D perhaps matching TRBD2 (6 bases). The V end was cut by 3 bases, the J end by 6 bases, with 15 bases between. The CDR3 runs to 15 residues. Germline V lookup: CDR1 SGHTA, CDR2 FQGTGA. The CDR3 loop is CASSFLRAGGNEQFF. CDR3 nucleotide sequence: TGTGCCAGCAGCTTCCTGCGGGCCGGGGGCAATGAGCAGTTCTTC.

The chain combines TRBV27 with TRBJ1-5; TRBD1 matches 9 bases. Looked up from germline, CDR1 is MNHEY and CDR2 is SMNVEV (reference sequence). Trimming at V came to 3 bases and at J to 2 bases, leaving 5 bases not matched to a gene. The CDR3 totals 16 residues. The CDR3 DNA follows: TGTGCCAGCAGTTTTGGACAGGGGATCGGCAATCAGCCCCAGCATTTT. As protein: CASSFGQGIGNQPQHF.

This clone occurred a few times. The gene calls are TRBV30 and TRBJ2-3; 10 nucleotides agree with TRBD2. The CDR3 consists of 16 residues. Trimming cost V 2 bases and J 0 bases; bases outside gene matches: 5. The germline V gene has CDR1 GTSNPN and CDR2 SVGIG (reference sequence). CDR3 bases: TGTGCCTGGAGTTGGACTAGCGGCCCTAGCACAGATACGCAGTATTTT. The encoded protein is CAWSWTSGPSTDTQYF.

V usage is TRBV7-9 and J usage is TRBJ2-7; 9 bases are a match to TRBD2. The V gene's germline CDR1 is SEHNR and CDR2 FQNEAQ (reference sequence). CDR3 length: 15 amino acids. J was trimmed by 5 bases and V by 3 bases; bases with no gene match: 8. The CDR3 nucleotides read TGTGCCAGCAGCTTGAGTAGCGGGAGTACAGACGAGCAGTACTTC. As protein: CASSLSSGSTDEQYF.

This clone has more than one count but fewer than ten. The rearrangement links TRBV6-6 to TRBJ2-7, with 8 positions matching TRBD2. V shed 6 bases, J shed 0 bases, and the junction held 10 bases outside the gene matches. Germline assignment: CDR1 MNHNY and CDR2 SVGAGI (reference sequence). This CDR3 spans 16 amino acids. The CDR3 spells CASRPIAGQSSYEQYF. CDR3 nucleotide sequence: TGTGCCAGCAGGCCTATAGCGGGGCAAAGCTCCTACGAGCAGTACTTC.

This chain connects TRBV28 to TRBJ2-7, with TRBD2 identical over 7 bases. The length of the CDR3 is 14 residues. Losses at the gene ends were 5 bases for V and 0 bases for J; bases not matched to a gene: 4. Germline lookup yields CDR1 MDHEN and CDR2 SYDVKM. The CDR3 coding sequence is TGTGCCAGCAGTGAAACTAGCGTCTCCTACGAGCAGTACTTC. It encodes CASSETSVSYEQYF.

This clone has only a few counts. The chain couples TRBV2 to TRBJ2-2, with 9 positions matching TRBD2. This CDR3 has 15 residues. V gave up 7 bases and J gave up 3 bases; unmatched junction bases: 6. CDR1 is SNHLY, CDR2 FYNNEI, per germline. The CDR3 is CASNSRGGHTGELFF. CDR3 DNA sequence: TGTGCCAGCAACTCGCGGGGGGGCCACACCGGGGAGCTGTTTTTT.

The chain's CDR3 is CASSFLAGGSYEQYF. The CDR3 coding sequence is TGTGCCAGCAGCTTTCTAGCGGGGGGGTCCTACGAGCAGTACTTC. V gene TRBV28 combines with J gene TRBJ2-7; TRBD2 aligns across 12 bases. Germline trimming cut 6 bases from V and 1 base from J; bases unmatched to any gene: 4. Looked up from germline, CDR1 is MDHEN and CDR2 is SYDVKM. There are 15 residues in the CDR3.

This clone was recorded a few times. The chain couples TRBV6-1 to TRBJ2-7, with D unclear. CDR3 length: 14 amino acids. V gave up 1 base and J gave up 2 bases, with 9 bases separating them. From germline, CDR1 is MNHNS and CDR2 SASEGT. The CDR3 DNA is TGTGCCAGCAGTGAAGAGCCGAGTCCCTACGAGCAGTACTTC. The encoded protein is CASSEEPSPYEQYF.

J is TRBJ1-1 and V is TRBV6-1; D uncertain. CDR3 length: 13 amino acids. Germline-derived CDR1 and CDR2 are MNHNS and SASEGT. Trimming removed 7 bases from V and 0 bases from J, with 9 bases in between. CDR3 DNA: TGTGCCAGCACAGTAAAGATGAACACTGAAGCTTTCTTT. This codes for CASTVKMNTEAFF.

The chain is built from TRBV27 and TRBJ2-2; 7 nucleotides align to TRBD1. Germline assignment: CDR1 MNHEY and CDR2 SMNVEV (reference sequence). The CDR3 spans 15 residues. V dropped 7 bases and J dropped 9; count of bases not matched to a gene: 14. The CDR3 coding sequence is TGTGCCAGCACGATGAGCGCAGAGGGGGCCAGGGAGCTGTTTTTT. Residues: CASTMSAEGARELFF.

This clone was detected a few times. V and J are TRBV7-9 and TRBJ2-2; TRBD1 is a possible D gene (6 bases). Germline CDR1 reads SEHNR; CDR2 reads FQNEAQ (reference sequence). This CDR3 has 13 residues. The V and J ends lost 6 bases and 6 bases respectively, with 11 bases between them. The CDR3 DNA sequence: TGTGCCAGCAGTTCAGGGGTCGCCGGGGAGCTGTTTTTT. Its translation is CASSSGVAGELFF.

This clone was detected only a few times. J is TRBJ2-3 and V is TRBV10-3; D is perhaps TRBD2 (6 bases). This CDR3 spans 16 amino acids. V gave up 0 bases and J gave up 1 base, with 11 bases separating them. The germline CDR1 and CDR2 sequences are ENHRY and SYGVKD. DNA for the CDR3: TGTGCCATCAGTGAGTCGTTGGGGGGTGGCACAGATACGCAGTATTTT. Translation: CAISESLGGGTDTQYF.

This clone was found a few times. The chain has TRBV5-1 and TRBJ1-6; D is unresolved. The CDR3 totals 15 residues. Germline V gives CDR1 SGHRS, CDR2 YFSETQ. Trimming took 0 bases from V and 3 from J, leaving 7 bases between them. CDR3 loop: CASSLATGYNSPLHF. For the CDR3, the DNA is TGCGCCAGCAGCTTGGCCACTGGCTATAATTCACCCCTCCACTTT. The variable domain in full, with the rest retrieved from reference TRBV5-1 and TRBJ1-6, is KAGVTQTPRYLIKTRGQQVTLSCSPISGHRSVSWYQQTPGQGLQFLFEYFSETQRNKGNFPGRFSGRQFSNSRSEMNVSTLELGDSALYLCASSLATGYNSPLHFGNGTRLTVT.

This clone occurred a few times. The chain employs TRBV30 and TRBJ2-6, with TRBD1 matching 9 bases. The CDR3 sequence is 17 residues long. With 0 bases clipped from V and 0 bases from J, the junction kept 3 bases outside the gene matches. Germline V gene sequence: CDR1 GTSNPN, CDR2 SVGIG (reference sequence). The CDR3 loop reads CAWSVWDRASGANVLTF. The DNA for the CDR3 is TGTGCCTGGAGTGTCTGGGACAGGGCCTCTGGGGCCAACGTCCTGACTTTC.

A few counts support this clone. This CDR3 is CASRPGTGGGDEQFF. In DNA form, the CDR3 reads TGTGCCAGCAGACCCGGGACAGGGGGCGGGGATGAGCAGTTCTTC. The rearrangement links TRBV6-5 to TRBJ2-1, with 12 bases aligning to TRBD1. J lost 8 bases, V lost 6 bases, and 8 bases had no gene match. The CDR3 spans 15 residues. The germline V gene encodes CDR1 MNHEY and CDR2 SVGAGI.

This chain uses TRBV2 with TRBJ2-3; no reliable D call. The CDR3 is 14 residues long. Deletions cut 7 bases from V and 0 bases from J, with 11 bases between. The germline V gene has CDR1 SNHLY and CDR2 FYNNEI. The chain's CDR3 is CASKRDLSTDTQYF. In nucleotides, the CDR3 is TGTGCCAGCAAGCGAGATCTCAGCACAGATACGCAGTATTTT.

The rearrangement uses TRBV29-1 and TRBJ2-7; D possibly corresponds to TRBD1 (5 bases). CDR3 size: 12 residues. Trimming stripped 0 bases from V and 5 bases from J, with 8 bases between. CDR1 is SQVTM and CDR2 is ANQGSEA in the germline V gene. DNA of the CDR3: TGCAGCGTTGAAGATCAGGGCAACGAGCAGTACTTC. Its translation is CSVEDQGNEQYF.

In DNA, the CDR3 is TGTGCCAGCAGCTTAGAGGGGGCAATTCAGCCCCAGCATTTT. Residues: CASSLEGAIQPQHF. V and J are TRBV7-6 and TRBJ1-5; 7 bases are shared with TRBD1. Germline V CDR1 and CDR2: SGHVS, FNYEAQ. V lost 1 base to trimming and J lost 6 bases; unmatched junction nucleotides: 3. The CDR3 spans 14 residues.

This clone was counted only a few times. The gene calls are TRBV19 and TRBJ1-4; TRBD1 might be the D (6 bases). Between the trimmed V and J ends, which lost 9 bases and 8 bases, there was a span of 16 bases. The germline V gene encodes CDR1 LNHDA and CDR2 SQIVND (reference sequence). The CDR3 totals 13 residues. The CDR3: CASQQGAGEKLFF. Here the CDR3 DNA reads TGTGCCAGCCAACAGGGAGCAGGGGAAAAACTGTTTTTT.